This entry lists 2 T cell receptor beta chains sequenced from one sample in a study of technical replicates of blood from a few donors. Sequencing used immunoSEQ multiplex PCR; TCRdb keeps in-frame clones, though not all of them. The sample includes approximately 92,000 clones, approximately 95% of them seen just once. What was sequenced was T cells isolated from PBMCs. All receptors derive from a human donor in good health.

V and J are TRBV5-1 and TRBJ2-3; 13 positions match TRBD2. CDR1 is SGHRS, CDR2 YFSETQ, per germline. Trimming at V came to 4 bases and at J to 3 bases, leaving 8 bases not matched to a gene. This CDR3 is 17 amino acids long. In nucleotides, the CDR3 is TGCGCCAGCAGCCTCCATGGGACTAGCGGGATTACAGATACGCAGTATTTT. As protein: CASSLHGTSGITDTQYF. Drawing the rest from reference TRBV5-1 and TRBJ2-3, the complete variable domain is KAGVTQTPRYLIKTRGQQVTLSCSPISGHRSVSWYQQTPGQGLQFLFEYFSETQRNKGNFPGRFSGRQFSNSRSEMNVSTLELGDSALYLCASSLHGTSGITDTQYFGPGTRLTVL.

V usage is TRBV28 and J usage is TRBJ2-7, with 8 bases identical to TRBD2. Germline values: CDR1 MDHEN, CDR2 SYDVKM. This CDR3 spans 14 amino acids. V lost 6 bases, J lost 7 bases, and 11 bases stayed unmatched. CDR3 region: CASSLAGSVGEQYF. Here the CDR3 DNA reads TGTGCCAGCAGCTTAGCGGGATCCGTGGGGGAGCAGTACTTC.